The next 10 T cell receptor beta chains were all read from a single sample in a study of beta chain features in type 1 diabetes. The isolated RNA, all of it, was reverse transcribed, so expressed TCRB transcripts were what got sequenced. TCRdb keeps only in-frame clones here, not all; method: immunoSEQ multiplex PCR. This sample has about 360,000 clones, with roughly 12% found just once. Specimen: naive CD4+ T cells from blood. Receptors were obtained from a young man in good health.

This clone has only a few counts. The chain joins TRBV10-3 to TRBJ1-1, with a weak D call TRBD1 (6 bases). Germline V gene lookup returns CDR1 ENHRY and CDR2 SYGVKD. The V and J ends lost 7 bases and 2 bases respectively, with 11 bases between them. The CDR3 runs to 13 residues. The CDR3 sequence: CAINPQGNTEAFF. The CDR3 DNA sequence: TGTGCCATCAACCCACAGGGTAACACTGAAGCTTTCTTT.

The chain combines TRBV12-5 with TRBJ2-7, with 10 bases lining up with TRBD1. The V gene end was trimmed by 3 bases and the J gene end by 4 bases; junction bases not matched to a gene: 9. The CDR3 extends over 16 amino acids. Germline loops: CDR1 LGHNT, CDR2 FRNRAP. DNA of the CDR3: TGTGCTAGTGGTTTCTCCCGGGACAGGGGAGAGTACGAGCAGTACTTC. Translated, it gives CASGFSRDRGEYEQYF.

This clone was seen more than once but under ten times. The CDR3 reads CASSALKMGGQTEAFF. CDR3 nucleotide sequence: TGCGCCAGCAGCGCCCTAAAGATGGGGGGGCAAACTGAAGCTTTCTTT. The genes are TRBV4-3 and TRBJ1-1, with D tentatively TRBD1 (6 bases). Germline V gives CDR1 LGHNA, CDR2 YSLEER. The CDR3 is 16 amino acids. V shed 5 bases and J shed 5 bases, with 21 bases lying between them.

This clone was counted between two and nine times. CDR3 DNA sequence: TGCGCCAGCAGTAGGGGCGACTATGGCTACACCTTC. This codes for CASSRGDYGYTF. The chain combines TRBV5-1 with TRBJ1-2; tentatively, D is TRBD1 (5 bases). This CDR3 has 12 amino acids. Trimming removed 5 bases at V and 3 bases at J, with 8 bases between. Germline V lookup: CDR1 SGHRS, CDR2 YFSETQ.

The gene calls are TRBV7-2 and TRBJ2-4; TRBD1 matches 7 bases. CDR1 is SGHTA and CDR2 is FQGNSA in the germline V gene. The CDR3 loop spans 13 amino acids. The V segment lost 2 bases and the J segment 9 bases; nucleotides outside the gene matches: 4. CDR3 in DNA: TGTGCCAGCAGCTTAAGGGGGCAAGGCATTCAGTACTTC. Amino acid sequence: CASSLRGQGIQYF.

This clone was counted at least ten times. J is TRBJ2-5 and V is TRBV7-9, with 7 positions matching TRBD1. Germline CDR1 reads SEHNR; CDR2 reads FQNEAQ (reference sequence). This CDR3 has 12 amino acids. V lost 10 bases and J lost 5; bases outside the gene matches: 7. The CDR3 protein is CATLTGMETQYF. DNA of the CDR3: TGTGCCACGTTGACAGGGATGGAGACCCAGTACTTC.

The chain has TRBV5-1 and TRBJ2-7; D remains unclear. This CDR3 is built from 14 residues. Germline V CDR1 and CDR2: SGHRS, YFSETQ. V dropped 0 bases and J dropped 4 bases, with 11 bases sitting between them. Written as DNA, the CDR3 is TGCGCCAGCAGCTTGGAAGCCAAATCGTACGAGCAGTACTTC. Translated: CASSLEAKSYEQYF. Combining the CDR3 with reference TRBV5-1 and TRBJ2-7 gives the whole variable domain KAGVTQTPRYLIKTRGQQVTLSCSPISGHRSVSWYQQTPGQGLQFLFEYFSETQRNKGNFPGRFSGRQFSNSRSEMNVSTLELGDSALYLCASSLEAKSYEQYFGPGTRLTVT.

The genes are TRBV5-4 and TRBJ2-2; 10 bases fit TRBD2. This CDR3 spans 16 amino acids. The V gene's germline CDR1 is SGHNT and CDR2 YYREEE (reference sequence). The trim removed 3 bases at V and 5 bases at J, leaving 7 bases unmatched. CDR3 coding DNA: TGTGCCAGCAGCTCCCTAGCGGGGGCAGGTACCGGGGAGCTGTTTTTT. Its protein product is CASSSLAGAGTGELFF.

This clone was detected only a few times. The gene calls are TRBV18 and TRBJ1-4; D may be TRBD1 (6 bases). V lost 6 bases to trimming and J lost 2 bases, with 13 bases between them. Germline V gene lookup returns CDR1 KGHSH and CDR2 LQKENI. The CDR3 loop spans 15 amino acids. CDR3 in DNA: TGTGCCAGCTCCCTCGGACAGCTTACTAATGAAAAACTGTTTTTT. It specifies CASSLGQLTNEKLFF.

There are a few counts of this clone. The chain joins TRBV9 to TRBJ2-1; D is perhaps TRBD2 (6 bases). Trimming shortened V by 3 bases and J by 7 bases, and 14 bases separated the two germline ends. This CDR3 spans 14 amino acids. Germline V gene sequence: CDR1 SGDLS, CDR2 YYNGEE. In nucleotides, the CDR3 is TGTGCCAGCAGCGGGACGTCCCGGGGGAATGAGCAGTTCTTC. Amino acids: CASSGTSRGNEQFF.